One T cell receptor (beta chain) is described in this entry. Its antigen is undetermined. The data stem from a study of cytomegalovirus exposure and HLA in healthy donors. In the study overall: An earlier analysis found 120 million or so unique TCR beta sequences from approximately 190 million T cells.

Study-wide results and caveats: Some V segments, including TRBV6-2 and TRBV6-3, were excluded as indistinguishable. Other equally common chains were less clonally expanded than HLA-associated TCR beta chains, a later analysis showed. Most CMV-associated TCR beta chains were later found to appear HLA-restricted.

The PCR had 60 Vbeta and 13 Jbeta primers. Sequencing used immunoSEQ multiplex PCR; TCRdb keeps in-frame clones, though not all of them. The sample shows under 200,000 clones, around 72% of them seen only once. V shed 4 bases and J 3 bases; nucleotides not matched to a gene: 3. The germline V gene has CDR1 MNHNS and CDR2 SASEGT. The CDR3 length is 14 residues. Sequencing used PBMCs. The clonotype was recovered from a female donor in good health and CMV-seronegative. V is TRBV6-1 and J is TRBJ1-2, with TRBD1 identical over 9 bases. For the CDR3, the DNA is TGTGCCAGCAGTGGGACAGGGGCCTACTATGGCTACACCTTC. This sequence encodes CASSGTGAYYGYTF.